Detailed here is one T cell receptor beta chain. RNA in amounts of roughly 0.45 to 1 ug was reverse transcribed with random hexamers. Amplification of TCR beta CDR3 was carried out by immunoSEQ multiplex PCR, which covered 54 Vbeta and 13 Jbeta segments. TCRdb processed the immunoSEQ multiplex PCR reads anew with MiXCR; each CDR3 protein has one entry. Among approximately 160,000 distinct CDR3 sequences listed, 80% to 95% were seen once. This specimen belongs to a study of CD8 T cells in Susac syndrome. Sequencing of TCR beta was performed on blood CD8+ and CD4+ T cells. It was healthy donors who served as the controls, matched for age and sex. CDR1 and CDR2 (germline): SEHNR, FQNEAQ (reference sequence). The length of the CDR3 is 14 residues. J gave up 7 bases and V 5 bases, and 8 bases lay outside the gene matches.

This sequence was found in a human donor in good health. The chain combines TRBV7-9 with TRBJ1-5, with 7 bases lining up with TRBD1. The material sequenced was CD4+ T cells from PBMCs. CDR3 nucleotide sequence: TGTGCCAGCAGCCTAACAGGGGAGGGACAGCCCCAGCATTTT. It encodes CASSLTGEGQPQHF.